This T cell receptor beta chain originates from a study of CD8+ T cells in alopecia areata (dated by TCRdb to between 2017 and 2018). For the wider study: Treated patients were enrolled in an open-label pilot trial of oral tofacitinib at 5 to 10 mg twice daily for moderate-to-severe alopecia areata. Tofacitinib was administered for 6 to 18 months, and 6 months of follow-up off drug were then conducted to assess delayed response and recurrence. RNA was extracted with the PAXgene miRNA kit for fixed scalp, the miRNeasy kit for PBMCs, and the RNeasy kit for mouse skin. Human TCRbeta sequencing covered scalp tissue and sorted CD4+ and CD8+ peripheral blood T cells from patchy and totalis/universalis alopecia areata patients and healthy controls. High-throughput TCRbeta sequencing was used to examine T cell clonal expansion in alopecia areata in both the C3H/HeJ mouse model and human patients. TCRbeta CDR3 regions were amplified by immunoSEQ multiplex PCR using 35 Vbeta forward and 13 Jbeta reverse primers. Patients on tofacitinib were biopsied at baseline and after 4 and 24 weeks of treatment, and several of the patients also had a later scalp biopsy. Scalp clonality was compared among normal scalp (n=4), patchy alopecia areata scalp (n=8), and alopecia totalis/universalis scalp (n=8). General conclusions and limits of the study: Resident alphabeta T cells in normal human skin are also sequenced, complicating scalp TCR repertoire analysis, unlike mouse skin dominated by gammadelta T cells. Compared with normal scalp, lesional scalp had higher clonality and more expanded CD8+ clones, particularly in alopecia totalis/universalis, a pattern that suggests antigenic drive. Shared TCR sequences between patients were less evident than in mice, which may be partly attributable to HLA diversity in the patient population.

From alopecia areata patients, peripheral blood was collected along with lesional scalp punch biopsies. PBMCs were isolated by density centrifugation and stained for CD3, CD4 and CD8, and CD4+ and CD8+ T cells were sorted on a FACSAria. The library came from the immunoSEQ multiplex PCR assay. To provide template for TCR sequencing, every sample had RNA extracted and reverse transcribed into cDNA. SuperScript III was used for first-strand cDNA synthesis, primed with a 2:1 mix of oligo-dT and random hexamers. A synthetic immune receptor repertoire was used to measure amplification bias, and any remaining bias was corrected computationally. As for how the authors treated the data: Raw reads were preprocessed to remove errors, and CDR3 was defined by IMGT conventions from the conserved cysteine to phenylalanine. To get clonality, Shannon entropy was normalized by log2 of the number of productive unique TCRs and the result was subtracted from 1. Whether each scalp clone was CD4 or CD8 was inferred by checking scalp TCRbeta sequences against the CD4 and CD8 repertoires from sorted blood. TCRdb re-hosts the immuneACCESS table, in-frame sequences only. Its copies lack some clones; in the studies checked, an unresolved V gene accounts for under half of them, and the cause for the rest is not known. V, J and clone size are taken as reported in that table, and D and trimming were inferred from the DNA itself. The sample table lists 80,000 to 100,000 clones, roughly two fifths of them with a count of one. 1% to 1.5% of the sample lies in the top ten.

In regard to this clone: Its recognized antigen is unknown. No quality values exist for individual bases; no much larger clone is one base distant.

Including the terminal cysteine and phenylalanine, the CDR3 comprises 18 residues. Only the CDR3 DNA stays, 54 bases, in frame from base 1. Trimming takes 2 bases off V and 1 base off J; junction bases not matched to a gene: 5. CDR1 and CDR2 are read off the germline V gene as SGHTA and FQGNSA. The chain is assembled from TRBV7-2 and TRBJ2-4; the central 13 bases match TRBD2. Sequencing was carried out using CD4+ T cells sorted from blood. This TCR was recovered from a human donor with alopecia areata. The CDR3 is CASSLREGLAGAKNIQYF. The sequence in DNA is TGTGCCAGCAGCTTAAGAGAGGGACTAGCGGGGGCCAAAAACATTCAGTACTTC.